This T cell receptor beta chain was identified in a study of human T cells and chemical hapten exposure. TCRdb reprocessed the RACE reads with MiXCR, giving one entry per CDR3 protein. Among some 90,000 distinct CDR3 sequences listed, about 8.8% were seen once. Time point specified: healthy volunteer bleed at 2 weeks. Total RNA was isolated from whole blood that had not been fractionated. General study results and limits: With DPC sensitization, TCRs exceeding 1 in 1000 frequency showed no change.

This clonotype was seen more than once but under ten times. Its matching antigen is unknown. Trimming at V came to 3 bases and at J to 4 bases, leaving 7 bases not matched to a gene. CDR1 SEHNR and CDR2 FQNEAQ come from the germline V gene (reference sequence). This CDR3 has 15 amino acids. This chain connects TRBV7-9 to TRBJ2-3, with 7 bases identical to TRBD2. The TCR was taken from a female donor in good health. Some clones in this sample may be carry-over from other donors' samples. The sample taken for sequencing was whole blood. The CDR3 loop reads CASSFSLAEADTQYF. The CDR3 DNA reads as TGTGCCAGCAGCTTTTCCCTAGCGGAGGCAGATACGCAGTATTTT.